This passage covers 10 T cell receptor beta chains from one sample sequenced in a study of tumor and adjacent non-tumor tissue in lung cancer. The library came from three nested PCR rounds adapted from ARM-PCR protocols. TCRdb analysed the multiplex PCR reads with MiXCR anew, one entry per CDR3 protein. The sample consists of about 200,000 distinct CDR3 sequences, about 71% of them appearing once. No cell sorting was done before RNA was extracted from the tissue. Sequencing input: lung tumor tissue. These TCRs come from a man aged 60-69 years with non-small cell lung cancer.

This clonotype came up many times. This chain joins TRBV10-2 and TRBJ2-4, with 7 bases fitting TRBD1. V was clipped by 5 bases and J by 0 bases; unmatched bases: 7. Germline V gene sequence: CDR1 WSHSY, CDR2 SAAADI. The CDR3 totals 16 residues. The CDR3 sequence: CASSRGQAVAKNIQYF. The CDR3 DNA follows: TGCGCCAGCAGTCGCGGACAGGCCGTAGCCAAAAACATTCAGTACTTC.

The sample holds a few counts of this clonotype. The chain is built from TRBV5-1 and TRBJ2-1; no clear D. V was pared by 1 base and J by 3 bases, with 11 bases between. CDR3 length: 15 residues. Germline loops: CDR1 SGHRS, CDR2 YFSETQ. DNA for the CDR3: TGCGCCAGCAGCTTGCGAACGGCCCACTACAATGAGCAGTTCTTC. Translation: CASSLRTAHYNEQFF.

The V and J genes are TRBV6-1 and TRBJ1-1; D not resolved. The CDR3 sequence is 14 residues long. Germline V lookup: CDR1 MNHNS, CDR2 SASEGT. V lost 4 bases to trimming and J lost 0 bases, with 9 bases between them. The CDR3 DNA follows: TGTGCCAGCAGTGTCACCCCCCTGAACACTGAAGCTTTCTTT. Residues: CASSVTPLNTEAFF.

As to this clonotype: This likely comes from a read error, as the CDR3 has no conserved phenylalanine or tryptophan at its end. V usage is TRBV12-3 or TRBV12-4 and J usage is TRBJ2-3, with 7 bases aligning to TRBD2. CDR3 length equals 14 residues. After removal of 7 bases from V and 4 bases from J, the junction contained 8 bases not matched to a gene. The CDR3 nucleotides are TGTGCCAGCATTCTTGGCGGGAGACCAGATACGCAGTATTAT. Its protein product is CASILGGRPDTQYY.

Comments on this clonotype: The junction departs from the called germline gene at one end, perhaps through a read error. The chain is built from TRBV11-1 and TRBJ2-5; maybe TRBD2 (5 bases). Germline V gene lookup returns CDR1 SGHAT and CDR2 FQDESV (reference sequence). The CDR3 spans 14 residues. The CDR3 DNA reads as TGTGCCAGCACCCCCAACTTGGACTCTGAGACCCAGTACTTT. Its translation: CASTPNLDSETQYF.

To note about this clonotype: The conserved phenylalanine or tryptophan is not found at the CDR3 terminus, so this likely reflects a read error. The limits of the CDR3 on the DNA are not certain, so only TCRdb's listed CDR3 is given. The chain carries TRBV29-1 and TRBJ1-1; the table calls TRBD1, which could not be checked here. The CDR3 length is 12 residues, termini included. Germline V gene lookup returns CDR1 SQVTM and CDR2 ANQGSEA. The CDR3 spells CSVGTEGTETFL.

This clonotype was counted at least ten times. The chain joins TRBV11-3 to TRBJ2-7, with unresolved D. With 6 bases removed from V and 6 bases from J, the gap between germline ends came to 18 bases. CDR3 length equals 14 residues. CDR1 and CDR2 from the germline V gene are SGHNT and YENEEA. The CDR3 nucleotides are TGTGCCAGCAGAGCCTCCGGGCCCCAGAGCGAGCAGTACTTC. Residues: CASRASGPQSEQYF.

The V and J genes are TRBV11-3 and TRBJ2-3; 9 positions agree with TRBD2. Germline values: CDR1 SGHNT, CDR2 YENEEA. The CDR3 covers 15 residues. V dropped 6 bases and J dropped 7; count of bases not matched to a gene: 11. CDR3 sequence: CASRVSSGAINTQYF. The CDR3 DNA follows: TGTGCCAGCAGGGTCTCTAGCGGGGCCATTAATACGCAGTATTTT.

This clonotype was seen repeatedly, ten times or more. The chain couples TRBV12-3 or TRBV12-4 to TRBJ1-2, with D possibly TRBD1 on 5 matching bases. The length of the CDR3 is 12 residues. CDR3: CVTREGYGGYTF. DNA of the CDR3: TGTGTCACAAGGGAGGGGTATGGTGGCTACACCTTC.

This clonotype appeared a few times. The rearrangement uses TRBV6-2 or TRBV6-3 and TRBJ2-3; 10 bases are a match to TRBD2. CDR3 length: 18 amino acids. Germline lookup yields CDR1 MNHEY and CDR2 SVGEGT. With 5 bases clipped from V and 2 bases from J, the junction kept 13 bases outside the gene matches. CDR3 sequence (DNA): TGTGCCAGCAGTGACGGTGGGTTACTAGCGGGGCTCACAGATACGCAGTATTTT. Encoded protein: CASSDGGLLAGLTDTQYF.